This T cell receptor beta chain was documented in a study of cytomegalovirus exposure and HLA in healthy donors. Findings of the study overall: 150 or so TCR beta chains were listed as cytomegalovirus-associated. Upon later analysis, TCR association rates were observed to vary by HLA locus, being highest for DRB1 and lowest for HLA-C. High sensitivity and specificity were reportedly achieved when the classifier diagnosed cytomegalovirus status. Roughly uniform depth of sequencing across donors was assumed in presence/absence analyses.

This clone was found once. Its antigen is unknown. The PCR made use of 60 Vbeta and 13 Jbeta primers. TCRdb's table, derived via immunoSEQ multiplex PCR, lists solely in-frame clones and lacks some. The sample lists around 140,000 clones, approximately 80% occurring once. Trimming removed 5 bases from V and 5 bases from J, with 18 bases in between. Germline CDR1 reads SNHLY; CDR2 reads FYNNEI. This CDR3 has 15 residues. This chain links TRBV2 with TRBJ1-1; D might be TRBD1 (6 bases). The receptor comes from a woman between 18 and 30 years old in good health and CMV-seropositive. Material for sequencing was PBMCs. This CDR3 reads CASSLEGGAGTEAFF. DNA of the CDR3: TGTGCCAGCAGTCTCGAGGGGGGGGCCGGTACTGAAGCTTTCTTT.